These 6 T cell receptor beta chains came from one sample sequenced in a study of blood T cells in healthy people across ages (dated by TCRdb to about 2015). The library relied on 5' RACE. The run used an Illumina HiSeq 2500. A second roughly 6 to 11 cycle PCR used a sample-barcoded 5' primer and a J-beta primer mix. TCRdb cleaned the public reads at Q25 with fastp, built clones with MiXCR and kept in-frame beta chains. For every CDR3 protein sequence, its rows merge into one entry that carries the most common genes and DNA. This sample holds about 320,000 distinct CDR3 sequences; 27% were observed only once. 29% of the sample goes to the ten largest clones. The sample taken for sequencing was blood. Every receptor here comes from an older woman in good health.

The rearrangement links TRBV6-6 to TRBJ1-1; perhaps TRBD1 as D (6 bases). Per germline, CDR1 MNHNY and CDR2 SVGAGI (reference sequence). CDR3 length: 10 residues. The germline V and J ends were trimmed by 6 bases and 8 bases, with 7 bases remaining between them. The CDR3 loop is CASSDREAFF. The DNA of the CDR3 is TGTGCCAGCAGCGACAGGGAAGCTTTCTTT.

This clonotype has just a few counts. V and J are TRBV5-1 and TRBJ2-5; TRBD2 aligns across 14 bases. The J call may be wrong; the DNA end is better matched by TRBJ2-1. The CDR3 runs to 19 residues. Germline assignment: CDR1 SGHRS and CDR2 YFSETQ. The CDR3 loop is CASSTTLGTSGSPGNEQFF. CDR3 bases: TGCGCCAGCAGCACTACCTTGGGGACTAGCGGGAGCCCGGGCAATGAGCAGTTCTTC.

V usage is TRBV20-1 and J usage is TRBJ2-3; 10 bases fit TRBD1. The germline CDR1 and CDR2 sequences are DFQATT and SNEGSKA (reference sequence). The CDR3 has 13 amino acids. Germline trimming cut 4 bases from V and 5 bases from J; bases unmatched to any gene: 3. Here the CDR3 reads CSATWDRGDTQYF. For the CDR3, the DNA is TGCAGTGCTACTTGGGACAGGGGAGATACGCAGTATTTT.

This rearrangement joins TRBV20-1 to TRBJ2-5; D ambiguous. The J call is doubtful: the DNA matches TRBJ2-1 better. Germline CDR1 DFQATT, CDR2 SNEGSKA (reference sequence). The CDR3 runs 11 residues. CDR3 protein: CSADRSPEQFF. The CDR3 bases are TGCAGTGCTGACCGGAGTCCTGAGCAGTTCTTC.

This clonotype was counted ten times or more. V usage is TRBV20-1 and J usage is TRBJ2-1; 7 positions match TRBD2. Germline CDR1 is DFQATT and CDR2 is SNEGSKA (reference sequence). With 0 bases clipped from V and 0 bases from J, the junction kept 17 bases outside the gene matches. This CDR3 region has 20 residues. The CDR3: CSARDLGLGTSEGSYNEQFF. Here the CDR3 DNA reads TGCAGTGCTAGAGATTTAGGTTTAGGCACTAGCGAAGGCTCCTACAATGAGCAGTTCTTC.

The sample holds a few counts of this clonotype. V is TRBV11-2 and J is TRBJ2-6, with a weak D call TRBD2 (7 bases). The CDR3 sequence is 17 residues long. Trimming cost V 8 bases and J 0 bases, with 17 bases left between them. From germline, CDR1 is SGHAT and CDR2 FQNNGV. The CDR3 DNA reads TGTGCCAGCGCGTCGGGGGGCAGAACCTCTGGGGCCAACGTCCTGACTTTC. Encoded protein: CASASGGRTSGANVLTF.